This is a list of T cell receptor beta chains from one sample in a study of T-cell reconstitution after alpha-beta-depleted transplantation in children. One entry per CDR3 protein results from TCRdb running MiXCR on the PCR reads. The table shows approximately 100,000 distinct CDR3 sequences, with more than 10% occurring only once. This specimen was PBMCs from the stem cell graft donor, taken from the stem cell graft. These receptors were obtained from a human donor who donated a stem cell graft to a child with inherited bone marrow failure. Each CDR3 is given with its conserved first and last residue. The D gene is left open where the match is weak. Clone size is not always given. Where it is, it says once, few, many or a class for expanded clones.

J gene: TRBJ2-5; D gene: -; clone size: -; V gene: TRBV7-2; CDR3 protein: CASSTKALAEGTQYF
J gene: TRBJ2-7; D gene: -; clone size: many; V gene: TRBV7-2; CDR3 protein: CASSPSHSAPEQYF
J gene: TRBJ2-5; D gene: -; clone size: many; V gene: TRBV6-5; CDR3 protein: CASRGRRGTETQYF
J gene: TRBJ2-7; D gene: TRBD1; clone size: many; V gene: TRBV4-1; CDR3 protein: CASSRGQGSAYEQYF
J gene: TRBJ2-7; D gene: TRBD2; clone size: -; V gene: TRBV19; CDR3 protein: CASSPQPSGTYEQYF
J gene: TRBJ2-7; D gene: -; clone size: many; V gene: TRBV20-1; CDR3 protein: CSASSDRAYEQYF
J gene: TRBJ1-1; D gene: -; clone size: -; V gene: TRBV6-1; CDR3 protein: CASSVGEPEPFF
J gene: TRBJ1-2; D gene: -; clone size: many; V gene: TRBV12-3/TRBV12-4; CDR3 protein: CASSLLRGTNYGYTF
J gene: TRBJ1-1; D gene: -; clone size: -; V gene: TRBV6-2/TRBV6-3; CDR3 protein: CASSYGASEAFF
J gene: TRBJ1-5; D gene: -; clone size: few; V gene: TRBV12-3/TRBV12-4; CDR3 protein: CASRDSGAGQPQHF
J gene: TRBJ2-2; D gene: -; clone size: -; V gene: TRBV7-2; CDR3 protein: CASSARGTGELFF
J gene: TRBJ2-1; D gene: -; clone size: many; V gene: TRBV9; CDR3 protein: CASSPPGFSSYNEQFF
J gene: TRBJ1-1; D gene: -; clone size: many; V gene: TRBV5-5; CDR3 protein: CASSLLGGMDTEAFF
J gene: TRBJ2-3; D gene: TRBD2; clone size: -; V gene: TRBV5-1; CDR3 protein: CASSLFAGGTTDTQYF
J gene: TRBJ1-2; D gene: -; clone size: -; V gene: TRBV7-9; CDR3 protein: CASRRGGNYGYTF
J gene: TRBJ2-1; D gene: -; clone size: many; V gene: TRBV27; CDR3 protein: CASTVDGNLNEQFF
J gene: TRBJ1-3; D gene: -; clone size: many; V gene: TRBV20-1; CDR3 protein: CSARRTLAGNTIYF
J gene: TRBJ2-7; D gene: -; clone size: many; V gene: TRBV29-1; CDR3 protein: CSASGTGTYEQYF
J gene: TRBJ2-1; D gene: TRBD1; clone size: many; V gene: TRBV5-1; CDR3 protein: CASSPGPGTGHHEQFF
J gene: TRBJ2-3; D gene: TRBD2; clone size: -; V gene: TRBV20-1; CDR3 protein: CCARDRTSGRSADTQYF
J gene: TRBJ2-1; D gene: -; clone size: many; V gene: TRBV11-2; CDR3 protein: CASSSPNEQFF
J gene: TRBJ1-3; D gene: TRBD1; clone size: many; V gene: TRBV7-2; CDR3 protein: CASGRRTGPSGNTIYF
J gene: TRBJ1-2; D gene: TRBD1; clone size: many; V gene: TRBV6-5; CDR3 protein: CASSLTGGYGYTF
J gene: TRBJ1-5; D gene: TRBD1; clone size: many; V gene: TRBV6-5; CDR3 protein: CASSNRQGAGSNQPQHF
J gene: TRBJ2-7; D gene: TRBD2; clone size: few; V gene: TRBV7-9; CDR3 protein: CASSPSGHTYEQYF
J gene: TRBJ1-1; D gene: -; clone size: many; V gene: TRBV10-3; CDR3 protein: CAISEWGTNTEAFF
J gene: TRBJ2-2; D gene: -; clone size: few; V gene: TRBV6-2/TRBV6-3; CDR3 protein: CASSYSLGTGELFF
J gene: TRBJ2-1; D gene: TRBD2; clone size: many; V gene: TRBV3-1; CDR3 protein: CASSLPSDGGYYNEQFF
J gene: TRBJ2-1; D gene: TRBD2; clone size: many; V gene: TRBV7-9; CDR3 protein: CASSPGLAENEQFF
J gene: TRBJ2-7; D gene: -; clone size: many; V gene: TRBV10-3; CDR3 protein: CAISESKGYEQYF
J gene: TRBJ2-7; D gene: TRBD1; clone size: many; V gene: TRBV28; CDR3 protein: CASSPGQGYEQYF
J gene: TRBJ2-5; D gene: -; clone size: medium-sized; V gene: TRBV7-8; CDR3 protein: CASSSPRSRGETQYF
J gene: TRBJ2-5; D gene: TRBD2; clone size: many; V gene: TRBV4-3; CDR3 protein: CASSQLTGFDSGGSQETQYF